The T cell receptor beta chain under discussion was sequenced for a study of identifying expanded T cells in peripheral blood. Measured with immunoSEQ multiplex PCR; TCRdb has only the in-frame clones, and not every one. The table shows 75,000 to 90,000 clones, with about 87% occurring only once. The CDR3 spans 12 residues. The germline CDR1 and CDR2 sequences are SGHNT and YYREEE (reference sequence). V was cut by 2 bases and J by 8 bases, with 10 bases left in between. This sequence originates from a person aged 18-70 years in good health. Sequencing was carried out using blood. This chain uses TRBV5-4 with TRBJ1-1, with D uncertain. CDR3 DNA: TGTGCCAGCAGCTTCATCGGAGGGGAAGCTTTCTTT. This codes for CASSFIGGEAFF.